The entry below gives a single T cell receptor beta chain sequence along with its context. Each cell subset's genomic DNA was divided evenly among several immunoSEQ plates. Method: immunoSEQ multiplex PCR; TCRdb's copy keeps in-frame clones and lacks some. The table includes 2 million to 2.5 million clones, about 95% detected once. In germline, CDR1 is SQVTM, CDR2 ANQGSEA. The CDR3 runs to 12 residues. Trimming cost V 4 bases and J 5 bases, with 11 bases left between them. These data come from a study of shared clonotypes between healthy human individuals. This receptor was obtained from a man in his late teens or twenties in good health. Sequenced material: naive CD4+ T cells sorted from blood. The subset: CD45RA+ positively selected. V and J are TRBV29-1 and TRBJ1-1; D possibly corresponds to TRBD1 (5 bases). DNA for the CDR3: TGCAGCGTTGCTGACCGGGGGACTGAAGCTTTCTTT. Its translation: CSVADRGTEAFF. The full variable domain, with the rest looked up from reference TRBV29-1 and TRBJ1-1, is SAVISQKPSRDICQRGTSLTIQCQVDSQVTMMFWYRQQPGQSLTLIATANQGSEATYESGFVIDKFPISRPNLTFSTLTVSNMSPEDSSIYLCSVADRGTEAFFGQGTRLTVV.